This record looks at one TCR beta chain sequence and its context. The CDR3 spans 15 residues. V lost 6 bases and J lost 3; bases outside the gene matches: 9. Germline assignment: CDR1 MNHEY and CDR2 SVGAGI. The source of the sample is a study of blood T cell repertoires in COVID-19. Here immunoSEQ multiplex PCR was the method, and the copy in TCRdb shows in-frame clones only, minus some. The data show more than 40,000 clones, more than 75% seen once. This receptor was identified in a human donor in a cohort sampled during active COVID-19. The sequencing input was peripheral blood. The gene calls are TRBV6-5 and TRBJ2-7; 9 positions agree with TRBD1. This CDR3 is CASRAGTGSFYEQYF. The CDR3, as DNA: TGTGCCAGCAGGGCCGGGACAGGGTCTTTCTACGAGCAGTACTTC.